This T cell receptor beta chain emerged from a study of T cells in Graves' hyperthyroidism and ophthalmopathy. Study-level findings and limits: Appearing also in blood were most of the thyroid clonotypes expanded above 0.001. A model of 13 V-J features distinguished ophthalmopathy from stable hyperthyroidism.

Ten or more counts support this clonotype. As yet, its antigen is unknown. The germline gives CDR1 SGHTA, CDR2 FQGNSA. This CDR3 is built from 15 residues. V was clipped by 6 bases and J by 2 bases, with 17 bases between them. RNA transcripts were the template for amplifying TCR beta CDR3 regions. TCR CDR3 underwent first-round RT-PCR with the HTBI primer set. TCRdb independently ran MiXCR on the multiplex PCR reads; one entry per CDR3 protein. The data hold hundreds of thousands of distinct CDR3 sequences, with around 16% observed a single time. The chain recombines TRBV7-2 with TRBJ2-7; tentatively, D is TRBD1 or TRBD2 (5 bases each). Sample: blood. This TCR was sampled from a woman aged 40 to 50 with Graves' ophthalmopathy. CDR3 sequence: CASSRGPGPTYEQYF. DNA of the CDR3: TGTGCCAGCAGTCGAGGGCCAGGGCCCACCTACGAGCAGTACTTC.